The 24 T cell receptor beta chains in this list originate from one sample, sequenced in a study of shared clonotypes between healthy human individuals. Produced via immunoSEQ multiplex PCR; TCRdb's table is partial and in-frame only. The data hold around 2.5 million clones, with roughly 93% observed a single time. The sample comprised naive CD4+ T cells from PBMCs. Subset noted: CD45RA+ positively selected. The receptors originated from a man between 18 and 29 years old in good health. Some clones in this sample may be carry-over from other donors' samples.

This chain joins TRBV25-1 and TRBJ2-5; 10 bases fit TRBD2. The closer fit of TRBJ2-7 to the DNA end suggests the J call may be wrong. The CDR3 sequence is 15 residues long. Germline V gene sequence: CDR1 MGHDK, CDR2 SYGVNS. CDR3 loop: CASSDFSSGSHEQYF. CDR3 DNA: TGTGCCAGCAGTGATTTTTCTAGCGGGAGCCACGAGCAGTACTTC.

The chain uses TRBV28 and TRBJ1-1, with D possibly matching TRBD1 (5 bases). Trimming removed 11 bases at V and 2 bases at J, with 15 bases between. The CDR3 length is 13 residues. Per the germline V gene, CDR1 is MDHEN and CDR2 is SYDVKM. The CDR3 DNA is TGTGCCGGAAGGACAAGTGTCAACACTGAAGCTTTCTTT. The encoded protein is CAGRTSVNTEAFF.

This chain links TRBV11-2 with TRBJ1-3; the D is unclear. CDR3 length: 17 residues. The germline V gene encodes CDR1 SGHAT and CDR2 FQNNGV. V was trimmed by 5 bases and J by 0 bases, leaving 17 bases between them. DNA of the CDR3: TGTGCCAGCAGCCTGAACCCCCCGGGATCCTCTGGAAACACCATATATTTT. Its translation is CASSLNPPGSSGNTIYF.

This clone was seen only once. This rearrangement joins TRBV6-6 to TRBJ2-2, with D unresolved. The CDR3 totals 14 residues. The V and J ends lost 6 bases and 3 bases respectively, with 11 bases between them. Germline CDR1 MNHNY, CDR2 SVGAGI (reference sequence). The CDR3 region is CASSAGSYTGELFF. The CDR3 nucleotides read TGTGCCAGCAGCGCCGGGTCGTACACCGGGGAGCTGTTTTTT.

The chain carries TRBV9 and TRBJ2-2; D gene unclear. The CDR3 loop spans 14 amino acids. V lost 2 bases and J lost 5, with 10 bases in between. CDR1 is SGDLS and CDR2 is YYNGEE in the germline V gene. Here the CDR3 DNA reads TGTGCCAGCAGCGTGAGACCTGGGACCGGGGAGCTGTTTTTT. Translation gives CASSVRPGTGELFF.

The chain has TRBV6-5 and TRBJ1-1; the D gene is possibly TRBD1 (6 bases). Trimming removed 5 bases at V and 11 bases at J, with 18 bases between. Germline CDR1 and CDR2: MNHEY and SVGAGI. The CDR3 contains 13 residues. In DNA form, the CDR3 reads TGTGCCAGCAGTCCCCCCTGGGGGGCGGCTGCTTTCTTT. This encodes CASSPPWGAAAFF.

The rearrangement links TRBV28 to TRBJ2-1; tentatively, D is TRBD1 or TRBD2 (5 bases each). Trimming removed 3 bases from V and 4 bases from J, with 25 bases in between. CDR1 and CDR2 from the germline V gene are MDHEN and SYDVKM. The CDR3 has 19 residues. This CDR3 is CASSFFRLAGAAPYNEQFF. The DNA for the CDR3 is TGTGCCAGCAGTTTTTTTAGGCTAGCTGGGGCGGCGCCTTACAATGAGCAGTTCTTC.

V and J are TRBV2 and TRBJ2-7; possible D gene TRBD2, 5 bases. CDR3 length equals 14 residues. V gave up 3 bases and J gave up 0 bases, with 9 bases separating them. Germline V CDR1 and CDR2: SNHLY, FYNNEI. The CDR3 region has the DNA TGTGCCAGCAGTGAGCTAGCCCGCTCCTACGAGCAGTACTTC. It translates to CASSELARSYEQYF.

This rearrangement joins TRBV5-4 to TRBJ1-3; the D gene is possibly TRBD1 (5 bases). The CDR3 is 15 residues long. Germline CDR1 is SGHNT and CDR2 is YYREEE (reference sequence). V lost 2 bases and J 3 bases, leaving 12 bases between the germline ends. In DNA form, the CDR3 reads TGTGCCAGCAGCTTACAAGTGGGGGTTGGAAACACCATATATTTT. This translates into CASSLQVGVGNTIYF.

This clone came up once. The rearrangement links TRBV6-1 to TRBJ1-1; the D gene is possibly TRBD1 (6 bases). V lost 5 bases and J lost 0, with 13 bases in between. Looked up from germline, CDR1 is MNHNS and CDR2 is SASEGT. This CDR3 has 15 residues. The CDR3 loop reads CASSSGQFMNTEAFF. The DNA of the CDR3 is TGTGCCAGCAGTTCCGGACAGTTCATGAACACTGAAGCTTTCTTT.

The chain has TRBV28 and TRBJ2-2, with 15 bases fitting TRBD2. Germline CDR1 is MDHEN and CDR2 is SYDVKM. After removal of 5 bases from V and 5 bases from J, the junction contained 12 bases not matched to a gene. This CDR3 is built from 19 residues. CDR3 sequence reads: CASSPSPGTSGRRTGELFF. The CDR3, as DNA: TGTGCCAGCAGTCCCTCCCCCGGGACTAGCGGGAGGAGGACCGGGGAGCTGTTTTTT.

The rearrangement joins TRBV7-3 to TRBJ2-2, with TRBD2 identical over 9 bases. The trim removed 2 bases at V and 8 bases at J, leaving 24 bases unmatched. The CDR3 is made up of 21 amino acids. From germline, CDR1 is SGHTA and CDR2 FQGTGA. The CDR3 sequence is CASSLYPGGSSGVPKIGELFF. As DNA, the CDR3 is TGTGCCAGCAGCTTATACCCCGGTGGTTCTAGCGGGGTGCCCAAAATAGGGGAGCTGTTTTTT. The full variable domain, completed using reference TRBV7-3 and TRBJ2-2, is GAGVSQTPSNKVTEKGKYVELRCDPISGHTALYWYRQSLGQGPEFLIYFQGTGAADDSGLPNDRFFAVRPEGSVSTLKIQRTERGDSAVYLCASSLYPGGSSGVPKIGELFFGEGSRLTVL.

This clone was found once. V and J are TRBV10-1 and TRBJ2-7, with D possibly TRBD2 on 5 matching bases. Germline V CDR1 and CDR2: WNHNN, SYGVQD (reference sequence). Trimming pared 3 bases from V and 4 bases from J, leaving 7 bases between. The CDR3 has 12 residues. The DNA of the CDR3 is TGCGCCAGCAGTGAACCGGGGTACGAGCAGTACTTC. Its translation is CASSEPGYEQYF.

A remark on this clone: The same CDR3 also results from other DNA sequences found in this sample. V gene TRBV2 combines with J gene TRBJ1-1; TRBD1 agrees at 8 bases. Germline V lookup: CDR1 SNHLY, CDR2 FYNNEI. The CDR3 runs 13 residues. V lost 7 bases to trimming and J lost 4 bases; unmatched junction nucleotides: 5. CDR3: CASNPDRGTEAFF. The CDR3 DNA follows: TGTGCCAGCAACCCCGACAGGGGCACTGAAGCTTTCTTT.

The count of this clone is one. The chain uses TRBV19 and TRBJ1-3; D uncertain. Trimming removed 2 bases at V and 0 bases at J, with 8 bases between. From germline, CDR1 is LNHDA and CDR2 SQIVND (reference sequence). CDR3 length: 15 amino acids. CDR3 amino acids: CASSILQSSGNTIYF. CDR3 DNA sequence: TGTGCCAGTAGTATACTACAGAGCTCTGGAAACACCATATATTTT.

This clone was detected once. This sequence joins TRBV19 and TRBJ2-6; D gene uncertain. Germline V gene lookup returns CDR1 LNHDA and CDR2 SQIVND (reference sequence). This CDR3 spans 15 amino acids. Trimming cost V 5 bases and J 2 bases, with 10 bases left between them. The CDR3 sequence: CASSLGGAGANVLTF. For the CDR3, the DNA is TGTGCCAGTAGTTTGGGTGGAGCTGGGGCCAACGTCCTGACTTTC.

This clone was recorded only once. The chain carries TRBV5-6 and TRBJ2-3; 8 bases line up with TRBD2. The V gene end was trimmed by 0 bases and the J gene end by 3 bases; junction bases not matched to a gene: 6. CDR1 SGHDT and CDR2 YYEEEE come from the germline V gene. The CDR3 totals 16 residues. The CDR3 DNA sequence: TGTGCCAGCAGCTTGGGGCCTGCTAGCGGGACAGATACGCAGTATTTT. Translation: CASSLGPASGTDTQYF.

This chain uses TRBV30 with TRBJ1-1; TRBD1 matches at 7 bases. The germline CDR1 and CDR2 sequences are GTSNPN and SVGIG (reference sequence). The trim removed 8 bases at V and 5 bases at J, leaving 11 bases unmatched. The CDR3 totals 13 residues. CDR3 nucleotides: TGTGCCAGGTCGACAGGGAGGGGTACTGAAGCTTTCTTT. This encodes CARSTGRGTEAFF.

The gene calls are TRBV18 and TRBJ2-5, with TRBD2 matching 15 bases. The CDR3 sequence is 17 residues long. Germline V gene data show CDR1 as KGHSH and CDR2 as LQKENI. V lost 0 bases and J lost 5; bases outside the gene matches: 4. The CDR3 here is CASSPPGLAGGIETQYF. Written as DNA, the CDR3 is TGTGCCAGCTCACCACCGGGACTAGCGGGAGGAATCGAGACCCAGTACTTC.

This chain connects TRBV4-3 to TRBJ2-3, with D maybe TRBD2 (5 bases). The CDR3 totals 15 residues. V lost 1 base and J 2 bases, leaving 10 bases between the germline ends. Germline values: CDR1 LGHNA, CDR2 YSLEER. CDR3 coding DNA: TGCGCCAGCAGCCAAGTCAGCGGCCCCACAGATACGCAGTATTTT. It translates to CASSQVSGPTDTQYF.

This chain links TRBV2 with TRBJ1-5, with unresolved D. The CDR3 length is 14 residues. Trimming cost V 10 bases and J 6 bases, with 19 bases left between them. Germline CDR1 is SNHLY and CDR2 is FYNNEI. In DNA form, the CDR3 reads TGTGCCACCAGCCCCGTAGACGCAGGTCAGCCCCAGCATTTT. It codes for CATSPVDAGQPQHF.

The chain employs TRBV6-1 and TRBJ2-7; D may correspond to TRBD1 or TRBD2 (6 bases each). This CDR3 has 12 amino acids. CDR1 and CDR2 from the germline V gene are MNHNS and SASEGT. V lost 8 bases to trimming and J lost 5 bases, with 13 bases between them. The CDR3 is CASGGLNDEQYF. The CDR3 nucleotides are TGTGCCAGCGGGGGGCTTAACGACGAGCAGTACTTC.

The chain couples TRBV30 to TRBJ2-5; D possibly corresponds to TRBD1 (5 bases). V lost 4 bases to trimming and J lost 2 bases, with 14 bases between them. This CDR3 is 14 amino acids long. Germline V gene data show CDR1 as GTSNPN and CDR2 as SVGIG (reference sequence). The CDR3 DNA is TGTGCCTGGACAAAAGGGGCGATACAAGAGACCCAGTACTTC. Residues: CAWTKGAIQETQYF.

The chain is built from TRBV15 and TRBJ1-4; tentative D call: TRBD1 (6 bases). Germline values: CDR1 LNHNV, CDR2 YYDKDF (reference sequence). V was pared by 4 bases and J by 5 bases, with 11 bases between. This CDR3 region has 14 residues. This chain's CDR3 is CATSNSQGNEKLFF. DNA for the CDR3: TGTGCCACCAGCAATTCACAGGGAAATGAAAAACTGTTTTTT.